The entry that follows covers one T cell receptor (beta chain) sequence. This record comes from a study of blood T cell repertoires in COVID-19. Study-level background: COVID-19 samples collected from the United States, Italy and Spain covered acute and convalescent phases. T cells, B-cell-depleted T cells, or PBMCs provided the cDNA or gDNA that served as material.

The CDR3 has 14 residues. V dropped 2 bases and J dropped 3 bases, with 8 bases sitting between them. CDR1 and CDR2 from the germline V gene are MNHNY and SVGAGI (reference sequence). In the study's own analysis: Reference gene primer amplification gave nucleated cell count estimates. The protocol was immunoSEQ multiplex PCR, while the TCRdb copy is restricted to in-frame clones and leaves out a portion. The V and J calls and clone size are taken from that table; D and trimming were inferred from the DNA. The sample contains over 250,000 clones, approximately 87% of which appear only once. Individuals aged 18 to 89 years were recruited from about two dozen US areas.

The clonotype was recovered from a woman between 25 and 40 years old who had recovered from COVID-19. Sequenced input: PBMCs or T cells enriched from blood (not recorded which). This chain joins TRBV6-6 and TRBJ1-5; D ambiguous. In DNA, the CDR3 is TGTGCCAGCAGTTACCCCAGAAACAATCAGCCCCAGCATTTT. Its translation is CASSYPRNNQPQHF.